Each of the 8 T cell receptor beta chains below was sequenced from the same sample in a study of blood T cell repertoires in COVID-19. Generated by immunoSEQ multiplex PCR, the TCRdb table keeps only in-frame clones and is missing some. The table records 150,000 to 200,000 clones, about three quarters of them present only once. Sequenced: peripheral blood. These receptors all stem from a man aged 55 to 70 with acute or convalescent COVID-19.

The gene calls are TRBV19 and TRBJ2-7; 8 bases agree with TRBD1. The CDR3 spans 14 residues. After removal of 4 bases from V and 5 bases from J, the junction contained 7 bases not matched to a gene. Germline CDR1 and CDR2: LNHDA and SQIVND (reference sequence). The CDR3 loop is CASSRTGFFDEQYF. The CDR3 DNA sequence: TGTGCCAGTAGTAGGACAGGGTTTTTCGACGAGCAGTACTTC.

To note about this clone: The same CDR3 arises from other DNA sequences in this sample as well. The genes are TRBV21-1 and TRBJ1-2; the DNA was not used to check the table's D call, TRBD1. TRBV21-1 is a documented pseudogene. This CDR3 has 14 residues. CDR3 coding DNA: TGTGCCAGCAGCAAAGGCCAGGGGAACTATGGCTACACCTTC. This gives the protein CASSKGQGNYGYTF.

Many counts were recorded for this clone. The chain combines TRBV5-4 with TRBJ1-6; 7 nucleotides line up with TRBD1. V trimming: 5 bases; J trimming: 8 bases; junction bases outside the gene matches: 4. This CDR3 is built from 13 residues. The germline V gene encodes CDR1 SGHNT and CDR2 YYREEE (reference sequence). The DNA of the CDR3 is TGTGCCAGCAGGGTCGACAGGGATTCACCCCTCCACTTT. This gives the protein CASRVDRDSPLHF.

In this sample, this clone turned up a few times. The J gene is TRBJ1-3, the V gene TRBV15, with 7 nucleotides matching TRBD1. The CDR3 is 15 residues long. V shed 1 base and J 0 bases; nucleotides not matched to a gene: 0. Germline CDR1 is LNHNV and CDR2 is YYDKDF (reference sequence). As DNA, the CDR3 is TGTGCCACCAGCAGAGGGGACAGCTCTGGAAACACCATATATTTT. This gives the protein CATSRGDSSGNTIYF.

This clone occurred a few times. This chain links TRBV3-1 (or the pseudogene TRBV3-2) with TRBJ2-1; the match to TRBD1 covers 9 bases. The germline gives CDR1 LGHDT, CDR2 YNNKEL (reference sequence). With V trimmed by 5 bases and J by 10 bases, 15 bases remained unmatched. The length of the CDR3 is 16 residues. CDR3 in amino acids: CASSKSGQGRRGEQFF. The CDR3 nucleotides read TGTGCCAGCAGCAAATCGGGACAGGGAAGGAGGGGCGAGCAGTTCTTC.

The chain carries TRBV24-1 and TRBJ2-1; D remains unclear. Trimming removed 2 bases from V and 8 bases from J, with 3 bases in between. Germline values: CDR1 KGHDR, CDR2 SFDVKD. The CDR3 runs to 11 residues. CDR3 amino acids: CATSDSDEQFF. CDR3 nucleotides: TGTGCCACCAGTGATTCCGATGAGCAGTTCTTC.

This chain connects TRBV29-1 to TRBJ2-2, with 9 bases identical to TRBD1. This CDR3 region has 14 residues. The germline V gene encodes CDR1 SQVTM and CDR2 ANQGSEA. V was pared by 3 bases and J by 8 bases, with 7 bases of the junction left unmatched. The CDR3 reads CSVEDRGVRGELFF. The DNA for the CDR3 is TGCAGCGTTGAGGACAGGGGCGTTCGTGGGGAGCTGTTTTTT.

This chain connects TRBV19 to TRBJ1-5; 8 bases match TRBD1. Germline V CDR1 and CDR2: LNHDA, SQIVND (reference sequence). The V and J ends lost 3 bases and 6 bases, in that order; junction bases with no gene match: 10. This CDR3 has 16 residues. The CDR3 nucleotides read TGTGCCAGTAGTATTAGGTATCAGGGGGCCGCTCAGCCCCAGCATTTT. Translating it yields CASSIRYQGAAQPQHF.